Listed below are T cell receptor beta chains from one sample, sequenced in a study of PD-L1 blockade in urothelial cancer. Only in-frame clones appear in the TCRdb table, and some are missing; sequencing was by immunoSEQ multiplex PCR. The sample includes approximately 50,000 clones, approximately 78% of them seen just once. The source was PBMCs, collected around atezolizumab (anti-PD-L1) treatment. These receptors were collected from a man between 50 and 59 years old with urothelial cancer. Both conserved end residues are part of each CDR3. D genes are given only for firm matches. Clone size is shown for a subset of rows, as once, few, many or a class of expanded clone.

j_call v_call clone_size cdr3_length d_call cdr3_aa cdr3_nt
TRBJ2-1 TRBV4-1 - 16 - CASSQDTGLSLTEQFF TGCGCCAGCAGCCAAGATACCGGACTGTCCTTAACAGAGCAGTTCTTC
TRBJ1-1 TRBV14 once 14 - CASSQDTGNTEAFF TGTGCCAGCAGCCAAGACACAGGGAACACTGAAGCTTTCTTT
TRBJ2-2 TRBV27 - 16 TRBD1 CASSTIQGVGTGELFF TGTGCCAGCAGTACCATACAGGGGGTCGGCACCGGGGAGCTGTTTTTT
TRBJ2-7 TRBV18 - 21 TRBD2 CASSPRSPPGLAGPSPYEQYF TGTGCCAGCTCACCACGCTCCCCTCCGGGACTAGCGGGACCAAGTCCCTACGAGCAGTACTTC
TRBJ2-7 TRBV2 few 17 TRBD1 CASSEEGTGGPSYEQYF TGTGCCAGCAGTGAGGAGGGGACAGGGGGCCCTTCCTACGAGCAGTACTTC
TRBJ2-7 TRBV18 - 14 TRBD1 CASSPGQVTYEQYF TGTGCCAGCTCACCAGGACAGGTAACCTACGAGCAGTACTTC
TRBJ1-2 TRBV28 - 13 - CASRSPGQYGYTF TGTGCCAGCAGGTCCCCTGGGCAGTATGGCTACACCTTC
TRBJ2-1 TRBV19 - 16 TRBD1 CASSIVGTGGYNEQFF TGTGCCAGTAGTATAGTGGGGACAGGGGGGTACAATGAGCAGTTCTTC
TRBJ2-2 TRBV11-2 - 16 - CASSQRGLSNTGELFF TGTGCCAGCAGCCAAAGAGGACTTTCGAACACCGGGGAGCTGTTTTTT
TRBJ1-4 TRBV5-1 - 15 - CASSSQGLPTEKLFF TGCGCCAGCAGCTCGCAGGGTCTTCCCACTGAAAAACTGTTTTTT
TRBJ1-2 TRBV5-1 - 14 - CASSLTGGLYGYTF TGCGCCAGCAGCTTGACTGGCGGACTATATGGCTACACCTTC
TRBJ2-7 TRBV7-8 - 13 TRBD1 CASSERQGGEQYF TGTGCCAGCAGCGAACGACAGGGTGGCGAGCAGTACTTC
TRBJ1-5 TRBV6-1 - 14 TRBD1 CASSELGQGQPQHF TGTGCCAGCAGTGAATTGGGACAGGGTCAGCCCCAGCATTTT
TRBJ1-1 TRBV28 - 12 - CASKFMNTEAFF TGTGCCAGCAAATTTATGAACACTGAAGCTTTCTTT
TRBJ1-2 TRBV6-1 - 13 TRBD1 CASMGTAIYGYTF TGTGCCAGCATGGGGACAGCTATTTATGGCTACACCTTC
TRBJ1-5 TRBV6-5 - 15 - CASSPAIRGNQPQHF TGTGCCAGCAGTCCCGCCATCCGGGGGAATCAGCCCCAGCATTTT
TRBJ2-1 TRBV23-1 - 12 - CASSRHSPRQFF TGCGCCAGCAGCCGACACTCCCCAAGGCAGTTCTTC
TRBJ1-1 TRBV28 - 13 - CASSPGGSAEAFF TGTGCCAGCAGTCCCGGCGGATCCGCTGAAGCTTTCTTT
TRBJ2-1 TRBV4-1 - 17 - CASSQAETSGGANEQFF TGCGCCAGCAGCCAAGCGGAGACTAGTGGGGGGGCTAATGAGCAGTTCTTC
TRBJ2-2 TRBV5-4 - 16 TRBD2 CASSRTSGGAAGELFF TGTGCCAGCAGCAGGACTAGCGGGGGGGCCGCCGGGGAGCTGTTTTTT
TRBJ1-5 TRBV19 few 17 - CASSHIGERWRGQPQHF TGTGCCAGTAGCCACATCGGGGAACGCTGGCGAGGTCAGCCCCAGCATTTT
TRBJ1-4 TRBV25-1 - 13 TRBD1 CASQGEYTEKLFF TGTGCCTCACAGGGGGAATATACTGAAAAACTGTTTTTT
TRBJ1-5 TRBV28 - 14 TRBD1 CASTNRGPNQPQHF TGTGCCAGCACCAACAGGGGACCCAATCAGCCCCAGCATTTT
TRBJ2-2 TRBV19 - 15 - CASSRDTRSTGELFF TGTGCCAGTAGTCGGGACACCCGGTCCACCGGGGAGCTGTTTTTT
TRBJ1-1 TRBV5-1 - 12 TRBD1 CASSLGTGGAFF TGCGCCAGCAGCTTGGGGACAGGGGGAGCTTTCTTT
TRBJ2-5 TRBV27 - 17 TRBD2 CASSLSPSAGVAETQYF TGTGCCAGCAGTTTATCTCCTTCAGCGGGAGTGGCAGAGACCCAGTACTTC
TRBJ1-2 TRBV19 few 15 TRBD1 CASVKQGAQGYGYTF TGTGCCAGTGTTAAACAGGGGGCGCAGGGCTATGGCTACACCTTC
TRBJ2-7 TRBV11-2 - 15 - CASSLERSVLVREYF TGTGCCAGCAGCTTAGAACGGTCAGTCTTAGTTCGGGAGTACTTC
TRBJ2-1 TRBV11-2 - 13 TRBD2 CASTRLAGDEQFF TGTGCCAGCACCAGGCTAGCGGGGGATGAGCAGTTCTTC
TRBJ2-3 TRBV4-2 - 17 - CASSQEARGSGTDTQYF TGTGCCAGCAGCCAAGAGGCGCGCGGTAGCGGCACAGATACGCAGTATTTT
TRBJ1-3 TRBV14 - 18 - CASSQGLSGSGGGNTIYF TGTGCCAGCAGCCAAGGTCTTTCAGGGTCCGGTGGAGGAAACACCATATATTTT
TRBJ2-7 TRBV2 few 17 TRBD2 CASTRGLGLLFSYEQYF TGTGCCAGCACAAGGGGACTAGGATTGCTCTTTAGCTACGAGCAGTACTTC
TRBJ2-1 TRBV7-3 - 14 TRBD2 CASSLPSGSIEQFF TGTGCCAGCAGCTTACCTAGCGGGAGTATTGAGCAGTTCTTC
TRBJ1-1 TRBV16 - 16 - CASSQGMGSLNTEAFF TGTGCCAGCAGCCAAGGCATGGGCAGTTTGAACACTGAAGCTTTCTTT
TRBJ2-1 TRBV5-1 - 18 TRBD2 CASSSEASGSNPYNEQFF TGCGCCAGCAGCTCGGAGGCTAGCGGGAGCAATCCCTACAATGAGCAGTTCTTC
TRBJ1-2 TRBV28 - 13 - CASSWDTNYGYTF TGTGCCAGCAGTTGGGACACGAACTATGGCTACACCTTC
TRBJ2-5 TRBV2 - 16 TRBD2 CASRRTSGMAQETQYF TGTGCCAGCAGACGGACTAGCGGGATGGCGCAAGAGACCCAGTACTTC
TRBJ2-1 TRBV6-5 few 16 TRBD2 CASSLAGVGANNEQFF TGTGCCAGCAGTTTAGCGGGAGTGGGGGCGAACAATGAGCAGTTCTTC
TRBJ1-5 TRBV6-6 - 13 TRBD1 CASGQGMDQPQHF TGTGCCAGCGGACAGGGAATGGATCAGCCCCAGCATTTT
TRBJ2-4 TRBV4-2 - 16 - CASSQEKSLAKNIQYF TGTGCCAGCAGCCAAGAAAAATCATTGGCCAAAAACATTCAGTACTTC
TRBJ1-1 TRBV9 - 14 - CASSTRTEGTEAFF TGTGCCAGCAGCACTCGGACAGAGGGCACTGAAGCTTTCTTT
TRBJ1-4 TRBV7-2 - 15 TRBD1 CASSIGTGEREKLFF TGTGCCAGCAGCATCGGGACAGGAGAAAGGGAAAAACTGTTTTTT
TRBJ2-2 TRBV7-6 - 17 TRBD2 CASSDVAGALYTGELFF TGTGCCAGCAGCGACGTAGCGGGAGCACTGTACACCGGGGAGCTGTTTTTT
TRBJ2-7 TRBV18 - 16 - CASSPRDGLRDYEQYF TGTGCCAGCTCACCACGTGACGGGTTAAGAGACTACGAGCAGTACTTC
TRBJ1-2 TRBV4-1 few 15 - CASSQDSGVPRGYTF TGCGCCAGCAGCCAAGATTCGGGGGTCCCGCGGGGCTACACCTTC
TRBJ2-1 TRBV2 - 14 TRBD2 CASMGTRGYNEQFF TGTGCCAGCATGGGGACTAGGGGGTACAATGAGCAGTTCTTC
TRBJ1-3 TRBV2 - 15 TRBD1 CASKRTGPTGNTIYF TGTGCCAGCAAGCGGACAGGGCCCACTGGAAACACCATATATTTT
TRBJ2-3 TRBV21-1 once 13 - CASDATGKDTQYF TGTGCCAGCGACGCAACAGGTAAAGATACGCAGTATTTT
TRBJ1-1 TRBV18 - 15 - CASSPIGGPNTEAFF TGTGCCAGCTCACCGATTGGGGGCCCGAACACTGAAGCTTTCTTT
TRBJ2-2 TRBV5-6 - 16 - CASSLVPTGEAGELFF TGTGCCAGCAGCTTGGTCCCCACAGGGGAGGCCGGGGAGCTGTTTTTT
TRBJ2-5 TRBV5-5 - 17 TRBD1 CASSPPRDRTPWETQYF TGTGCCAGCAGCCCGCCCCGGGACAGGACGCCCTGGGAGACCCAGTACTTC
TRBJ2-3 TRBV7-9 - 13 - CASSSGYTDTQYF TGTGCCAGCAGCTCCGGGTACACAGATACGCAGTATTTT